Listed below are T cell receptor beta chains from one sample, sequenced in a study of T cell changes during pregnancy in multiple sclerosis. The method was immunoSEQ multiplex PCR; TCRdb's version includes in-frame clones alone and lacks a portion of them. The sample carries tens of thousands of clones, 94% recorded once. Sequencing used peripheral blood, obtained after pregnancy. Receptors were obtained from a female donor in good health, enrolled as a control in a pregnancy study. Both conserved end residues are part of each CDR3. A D gene is named only where the DNA matches it firmly. Only part of the rows carry a size: once, few, many, or a class if the clone is expanded.

D: TRBD2
size: .
J: TRBJ2-5
V: TRBV5-1
CDR3: CASSLPTSGSSETQYF
DNA: TGCGCCAGCAGCCTACCGACTAGCGGGAGTTCTGAGACCCAGTACTTC

D: .
size: .
J: TRBJ2-3
V: TRBV6-6
CDR3: CATKQEGRTDTQYF
DNA: TGTGCCACCAAACAGGAGGGGAGGACAGATACGCAGTATTTT

D: TRBD2
size: once
J: TRBJ2-3
V: TRBV6-1
CDR3: CASSAAGVSTDTQYF
DNA: TGTGCCAGCAGTGCGGCGGGAGTTAGCACAGATACGCAGTATTTT

D: TRBD1
size: .
J: TRBJ2-5
V: TRBV2
CDR3: CASRDRGLETQYF
DNA: TGTGCCAGCCGGGACAGGGGATTAGAGACCCAGTACTTC

D: .
size: .
J: TRBJ1-1
V: TRBV28
CDR3: CASSSRQANTEAFF
DNA: TGTGCCAGCTCGTCAAGACAGGCGAACACTGAAGCTTTCTTT

D: .
size: .
J: TRBJ2-7
V: TRBV19
CDR3: CASSIAGAGEQYF
DNA: TGTGCCAGTAGTATAGCAGGAGCGGGCGAGCAGTACTTC

D: TRBD1
size: .
J: TRBJ2-7
V: TRBV6-1
CDR3: CASSAGQLSSYEQYF
DNA: TGTGCCAGCAGTGCGGGACAGTTGAGCTCCTACGAGCAGTACTTC

D: .
size: .
J: TRBJ2-2
V: TRBV28
CDR3: CASSYSTGELFF
DNA: TGTGCCAGCAGTTACTCCACCGGGGAGCTGTTTTTT

D: .
size: .
J: TRBJ1-1
V: TRBV7-6
CDR3: CASSPLEGRVAFF
DNA: TGTGCCAGCAGCCCCCTAGAAGGCAGGGTAGCTTTCTTT

D: .
size: .
J: TRBJ2-7
V: TRBV6-5
CDR3: CASSLLDSYEQYF
DNA: TGTGCCAGCAGCCTACTAGATTCCTACGAGCAGTACTTC

D: .
size: .
J: TRBJ2-7
V: TRBV5-1
CDR3: CASSYGYEQYF
DNA: TGCGCCAGCAGCTACGGCTACGAGCAGTACTTC